Listed below are T cell receptor beta chains from one sample, sequenced in a study of blood T cells in healthy people across ages. TCRdb fed the 5' RACE reads into MiXCR, producing one record per CDR3 protein. The table has about 670,000 distinct CDR3 sequences, over 40% seen once. The specimen was blood. The receptors here all came from a woman of 80 years or more in good health. Both conserved end residues are part of each CDR3. A D gene is named only where the DNA matches it firmly. Size values are once, few and many counts, or a class for expanded clones, and some rows have none.

V: TRBV10-3; J: TRBJ1-5; size: NA; D: NA; DNA: TGTGCCATCAGTGAAGGGGGATATAGCAATCAGCCCCAGCATTTT; CDR3: CAISEGGYSNQPQHF
V: TRBV4-2; J: TRBJ2-1; size: once; D: NA; DNA: TGTGCCAGCAGCCAAGCTAGCGACGTCCGAGAGCAGTTCTTC; CDR3: CASSQASDVREQFF
V: TRBV7-8; J: TRBJ1-6; size: NA; D: NA; DNA: TGTGCCAGCAGCCCGATGATCTCCGGGACGGTTAATTCACCCCTCCACTTT; CDR3: CASSPMISGTVNSPLHF
V: TRBV12-5; J: TRBJ1-1; size: NA; D: NA; DNA: TGTGCTAGTGGTCTGAATCAGGGAAACACTGAAGCTTTCTTT; CDR3: CASGLNQGNTEAFF
V: TRBV2; J: TRBJ2-2; size: NA; D: NA; DNA: TGTGCCAGCAGTGTCGGGGTAGCTTCGAACACCGGGGAGCTGTTTTTT; CDR3: CASSVGVASNTGELFF
V: TRBV6-5; J: TRBJ1-5; size: many; D: NA; DNA: TGTGCCAGCAGTTACTCAAGGGGAAGCCAGCCCCAGCATTTT; CDR3: CASSYSRGSQPQHF
V: TRBV9; J: TRBJ2-7; size: few; D: TRBD2; DNA: TGTGCCAGCAGCGCTGGGACTATACGCTACGAGCAGTACTTC; CDR3: CASSAGTIRYEQYF
V: TRBV7-9; J: TRBJ2-1; size: few; D: NA; DNA: TGTGCCAGCAGCTTAGTAAGTCTCCTAGGGGGTGAGCAGTTCTTC; CDR3: CASSLVSLLGGEQFF
V: TRBV12-3/TRBV12-4; J: TRBJ2-1; size: many; D: TRBD2; DNA: TGTGCCAGCGGTCTAGCGGGAGCCTCCTACAATGAGCAGTTCTTC; CDR3: CASGLAGASYNEQFF
V: TRBV12-3/TRBV12-4; J: TRBJ2-2; size: few; D: NA; DNA: TGTGCCAGCAGTTTTTGGGGGGAGCTGTTTTTT; CDR3: CASSFWGELFF
V: TRBV21-1; J: TRBJ1-5; size: NA; D: NA; DNA: TGTGCCAGCAGCAAAGAAGTGGAGTGGGGCAATCAGCCCCAGCATTTT; CDR3: CASSKEVEWGNQPQHF
V: TRBV20-1; J: TRBJ2-2; size: few; D: NA; DNA: TGCAGTGCTGATCTAGCGCCGAACACCGGGGAGCTGTTTTTT; CDR3: CSADLAPNTGELFF
V: TRBV7-2; J: TRBJ1-1; size: few; D: NA; DNA: TGTGCCAGCAGCTTAGCAGGGGGTTATGAAGCTTTCTTT; CDR3: CASSLAGGYEAFF
V: TRBV5-1; J: TRBJ2-3; size: many; D: NA; DNA: TGCGCCAGCAGCTTGATAGAAGTGGATACGCAGTATTTT; CDR3: CASSLIEVDTQYF
V: TRBV20-1; J: TRBJ2-3; size: NA; D: NA; DNA: TGCAGTGCTAGGTTGGCTAGAGGGGCCTCAGATACGCAGTATTTT; CDR3: CSARLARGASDTQYF
V: TRBV7-2; J: TRBJ2-7; size: once; D: NA; DNA: TGTGCCAGCAGCCCGCACGTCGGACGGAGCCTCTACGAGCAGTACTTC; CDR3: CASSPHVGRSLYEQYF
V: TRBV11-2; J: TRBJ2-3; size: once; D: NA; DNA: TGTGCCAGCAGCTTATTGGGTCTTCCCACAGATACGCAGTATTTT; CDR3: CASSLLGLPTDTQYF
V: TRBV4-3; J: TRBJ1-4; size: NA; D: NA; DNA: TGCGCCAGCAGCCCCTCCGGGGGGACACCCGGGAGTGAAAAACTGTTTTTT; CDR3: CASSPSGGTPGSEKLFF
V: TRBV12-3/TRBV12-4; J: TRBJ2-3; size: many; D: TRBD2; DNA: TGTGCCAGCAGTGCCCCGAGTAGTTCTAGCGGGGACCGCAGGGATACGCAGTATTTT; CDR3: CASSAPSSSSGDRRDTQYF
V: TRBV5-8; J: TRBJ2-4; size: many; D: NA; DNA: TGTGCCAGCAGCTTCGTCCAGCCTGGGGACATTCAGTACTTC; CDR3: CASSFVQPGDIQYF
V: TRBV15; J: TRBJ1-2; size: NA; D: NA; DNA: TGTGCCACCAGCAGAGTCCCCCGGGACACAGTCTATGGCTACACCTTC; CDR3: CATSRVPRDTVYGYTF
V: TRBV20-1; J: TRBJ1-1; size: NA; D: NA; DNA: TGCAGTGCTCCGCCAATCGGGCCCCACTTGAGGGAAGCTTTCTTT; CDR3: CSAPPIGPHLREAFF
V: TRBV20-1; J: TRBJ2-4; size: NA; D: NA; DNA: TGCAGTGCTAGAGGAAGAAGTCAGGTAGCCAGAAACATTCAGTACTTC; CDR3: CSARGRSQVARNIQYF
V: TRBV20-1; J: TRBJ2-1; size: many; D: TRBD1; DNA: TGCAGTGCCTACCTAGGACAGGGTTTGGATGAGCAGTTCTTC; CDR3: CSAYLGQGLDEQFF
V: TRBV3-1; J: TRBJ2-1; size: once; D: TRBD1; DNA: TGTGCCAGCAGCCAAGTCAGCGGAACCAGGGGGAATGAGCAGTTCTTC; CDR3: CASSQVSGTRGNEQFF
V: TRBV10-3; J: TRBJ1-6; size: NA; D: NA; DNA: TGTGCCATCAGTGGGGGGTTGGGCTATAATTCACCCCTCCACTTT; CDR3: CAISGGLGYNSPLHF
V: TRBV29-1; J: TRBJ2-3; size: many; D: NA; DNA: TGCAGCGTTGCCCGTCAGGATACGCAGTATTTT; CDR3: CSVARQDTQYF
V: TRBV28; J: TRBJ1-3; size: NA; D: NA; DNA: TGTGCCAGCAGCTTCGTAACTCAGTCTGGAAACACCATATATTTT; CDR3: CASSFVTQSGNTIYF
V: TRBV7-2; J: TRBJ2-1; size: NA; D: NA; DNA: TGTGCCAGCAGCTTTAGGGGGGACAGTCCACAGTTCTTC; CDR3: CASSFRGDSPQFF
V: TRBV4-1; J: TRBJ1-2; size: NA; D: NA; DNA: TGCGCCAGCAGCCAGGGCTTAGACGGTCTCAGGACGTATGGCTACACCTTC; CDR3: CASSQGLDGLRTYGYTF
V: TRBV7-2; J: TRBJ2-1; size: once; D: TRBD2; DNA: TGTGCCAGCAGCCCACACGCCGGGACTAGGTACAATGAGCAGTTCTTC; CDR3: CASSPHAGTRYNEQFF
V: TRBV7-3; J: TRBJ2-7; size: NA; D: NA; DNA: TGTGCCAGCAGCCTCAATCCGGGACTCCCCTACGAGCAGTACTTC; CDR3: CASSLNPGLPYEQYF
V: TRBV6-5; J: TRBJ1-1; size: NA; D: TRBD1; DNA: TGTGCCAGCACTACAGGGGCCGGTGAAGCTTTCTTT; CDR3: CASTTGAGEAFF
V: TRBV20-1; J: TRBJ2-3; size: NA; D: TRBD1; DNA: TGCAGTGCTAGGGGACAGGGGGAATTGGCAGATACGCAGTATTTT; CDR3: CSARGQGELADTQYF
V: TRBV27; J: TRBJ1-1; size: NA; D: TRBD1; DNA: TGTGCCAGCAGACCGAACCATGGACAGGGCGGCACTGAAGCTTTCTTT; CDR3: CASRPNHGQGGTEAFF
V: TRBV2; J: TRBJ2-7; size: NA; D: NA; DNA: TGTGCCAGCAAAGGGGTGCTTTGGGGGAGCTCCTACGAGCAGTACTTC; CDR3: CASKGVLWGSSYEQYF
V: TRBV29-1; J: TRBJ1-1; size: few; D: NA; DNA: TGCAGCGCTAGATTACCGGGGGAGACGGCTTTCTTT; CDR3: CSARLPGETAFF
V: TRBV7-3; J: TRBJ2-5; size: few; D: NA; DNA: TGTGCCAGCAGTCCCGCCGGGACACAAGAGACCCAGTACTTC; CDR3: CASSPAGTQETQYF
V: TRBV2; J: TRBJ2-7; size: many; D: NA; DNA: TGTGCCAGCAGTCGGATGGAAAACTCCTACGAGCAGTACTTC; CDR3: CASSRMENSYEQYF
V: TRBV3-1; J: TRBJ2-3; size: NA; D: NA; DNA: TGTGCCAGCAGCCAAACGGGAGTACTCGCAGATACGCAGTATTTT; CDR3: CASSQTGVLADTQYF
V: TRBV7-2; J: TRBJ1-5; size: NA; D: NA; DNA: TGTGCCAGCAGCTTAGGGACGACGGGACTAATTCAGCCCCAGCATTTT; CDR3: CASSLGTTGLIQPQHF
V: TRBV29-1; J: TRBJ2-3; size: many; D: NA; DNA: TGCAGCGTTGATACTAGCACAGATACGCAGTATTTT; CDR3: CSVDTSTDTQYF
V: TRBV15; J: TRBJ2-1; size: NA; D: NA; DNA: TGTGCCACCAGCAGGAATATACAGGATTTCAATGAGCAGTTCTTC; CDR3: CATSRNIQDFNEQFF
V: TRBV6-6; J: TRBJ1-4; size: NA; D: NA; DNA: TGTGCCAGCAGTAGCGTGGTCACTAACGAAAAACTGTTTTTT; CDR3: CASSSVVTNEKLFF
V: TRBV28; J: TRBJ2-7; size: NA; D: NA; DNA: TGTGCCAGCAGACTAGGAGTCGGCGAGCAGTACTTC; CDR3: CASRLGVGEQYF
V: TRBV4-3; J: TRBJ2-1; size: NA; D: NA; DNA: TGCGCCAGCAGCCAGCATGACGGGGGGCCGCAGTTCTTC; CDR3: CASSQHDGGPQFF
V: TRBV6-2/TRBV6-3; J: TRBJ2-1; size: many; D: NA; DNA: TGTGCCAGCAGTTACCGCCGAGCGGAGTTCAATGAGCAGTTCTTC; CDR3: CASSYRRAEFNEQFF
V: TRBV5-1; J: TRBJ2-6; size: NA; D: TRBD2; DNA: TGCGCCAGCAGCTTGCTAGCGGGGGGAACTGGGGCCAACGTCCTGACTTTC; CDR3: CASSLLAGGTGANVLTF